The sequence of this T cell receptor beta chain was determined in a study of control samples from healthy donors and cancer patients. Generated by immunoSEQ multiplex PCR, the TCRdb table keeps only in-frame clones and is missing some. The table has roughly 140,000 clones, over 90% seen once. The V gene end was trimmed by 3 bases and the J gene end by 6 bases; junction bases not matched to a gene: 1. The CDR3 sequence is 13 residues long. Per the germline V gene, CDR1 is SGHNT and CDR2 is YENEEA. This receptor was obtained from a man in his forties or fifties in good health. Sequences were obtained from blood. V usage is TRBV11-3 and J usage is TRBJ2-1, with TRBD1 matching over 8 bases. The CDR3 region is CASSFDRGNEQFF. DNA of the CDR3: TGTGCCAGCAGCTTTGACAGGGGCAATGAGCAGTTCTTC.